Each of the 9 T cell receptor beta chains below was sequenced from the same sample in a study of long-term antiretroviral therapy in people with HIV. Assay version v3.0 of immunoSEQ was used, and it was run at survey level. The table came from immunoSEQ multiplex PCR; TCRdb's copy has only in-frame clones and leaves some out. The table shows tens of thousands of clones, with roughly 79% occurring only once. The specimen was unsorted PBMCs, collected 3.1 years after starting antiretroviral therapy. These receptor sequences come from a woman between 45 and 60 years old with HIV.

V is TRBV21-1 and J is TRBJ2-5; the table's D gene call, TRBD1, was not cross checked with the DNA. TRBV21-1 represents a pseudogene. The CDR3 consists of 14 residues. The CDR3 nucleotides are TGTGCCAGCAGCTCTTCCCAGGGGTACGAGACCCAGTACTTC. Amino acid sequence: CASSSSQGYETQYF.

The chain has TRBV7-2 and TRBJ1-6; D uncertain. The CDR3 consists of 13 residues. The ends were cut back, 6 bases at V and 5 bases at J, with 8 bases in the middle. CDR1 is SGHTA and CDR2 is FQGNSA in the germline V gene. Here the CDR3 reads CASRGNNNSPLHF. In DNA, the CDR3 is TGTGCCAGCAGGGGTAATAATAATTCACCCCTCCACTTT. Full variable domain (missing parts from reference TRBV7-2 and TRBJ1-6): GAGVSQSPSNKVTEKGKDVELRCDPISGHTALYWYRQSLGQGLEFLIYFQGNSAPDKSGLPSDRFSAERTGGSVSTLTIQRTQQEDSAVYLCASRGNNNSPLHFGNGTRLTVT.

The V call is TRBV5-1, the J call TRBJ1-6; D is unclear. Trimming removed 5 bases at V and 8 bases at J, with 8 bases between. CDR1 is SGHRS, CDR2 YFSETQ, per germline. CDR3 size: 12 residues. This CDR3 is CASRAVDSPLHF. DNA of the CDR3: TGCGCCAGCAGAGCAGTGGATTCACCCCTCCACTTT.

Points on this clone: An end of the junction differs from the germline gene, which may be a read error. The DNA of the CDR3 is TGTGCCAGCAACTTGGAAGGGAGACCCTACAATGAGCAGTTCTTC. Its translation: CASNLEGRPYNEQFF. The V call is TRBV5-6, the J call TRBJ2-1; D may be TRBD2 (5 bases). This CDR3 comprises 15 residues. Germline CDR1 SGHDT, CDR2 YYEEEE. Using reference TRBV5-6 and TRBJ2-1 for the parts outside the CDR3, the full variable domain is DAGVTQSPTHLIKTRGQQVTLRCSPKSGHDTVSWYQQALGQGPQFIFQYYEEEERQRGNFPDRFSGHQFPNYSSELNVNALLLGDSALYLCASNLEGRPYNEQFFGPGTRLTVL.

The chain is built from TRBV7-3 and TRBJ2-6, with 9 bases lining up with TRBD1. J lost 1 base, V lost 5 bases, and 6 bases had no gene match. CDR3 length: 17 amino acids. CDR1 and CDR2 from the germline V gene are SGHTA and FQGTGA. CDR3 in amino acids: CASSPPGTGSGANVLTF. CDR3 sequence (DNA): TGTGCCAGCAGCCCACCCGGGACAGGGTCTGGGGCCAACGTCCTGACTTTC.

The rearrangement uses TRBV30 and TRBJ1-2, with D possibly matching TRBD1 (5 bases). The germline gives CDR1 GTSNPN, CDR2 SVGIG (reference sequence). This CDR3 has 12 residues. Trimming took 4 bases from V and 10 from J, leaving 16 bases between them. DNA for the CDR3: TGTGCCTGGATGGCGGGGGGATTTGTCTACACCTTC. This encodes CAWMAGGFVYTF.

This CDR3 is CASTRGSYEQYF. The CDR3 DNA follows: TGTGCCAGCACTAGAGGGTCCTACGAGCAGTACTTC. The chain combines TRBV28 with TRBJ2-7; possible D gene TRBD2, 5 bases. Germline-derived CDR1 and CDR2 are MDHEN and SYDVKM. Deletions cut 7 bases from V and 1 base from J, with 8 bases between. The CDR3 runs 12 residues.

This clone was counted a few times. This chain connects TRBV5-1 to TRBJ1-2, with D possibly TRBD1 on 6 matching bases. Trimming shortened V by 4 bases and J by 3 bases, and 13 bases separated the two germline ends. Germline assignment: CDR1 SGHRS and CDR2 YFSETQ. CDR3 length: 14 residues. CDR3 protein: CASSLGGGDYGYTF. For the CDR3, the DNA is TGCGCCAGCAGCCTTGGAGGGGGAGACTATGGCTACACCTTC.

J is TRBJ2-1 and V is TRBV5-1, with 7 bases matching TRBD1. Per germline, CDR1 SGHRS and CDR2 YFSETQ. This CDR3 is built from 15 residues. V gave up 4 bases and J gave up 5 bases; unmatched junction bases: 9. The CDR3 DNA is TGCGCCAGCAGCCGACAGGGAAGTAAGGACAATGAGCAGTTCTTC. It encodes CASSRQGSKDNEQFF.